Following are 6 T cell receptor beta chains from one sample sequenced in a study of monozygotic twins with inflammatory bowel disease. One entry per CDR3 protein, without DNA, is what TCRdb gives after re-calling the 5' RACE reads. The sample data list about 350,000 distinct CDR3 sequences. Sequencing was performed on blood. Every receptor here comes from a human donor with ulcerative colitis or Crohn's disease, or a healthy co-twin of an affected twin (not recorded which).

The rearrangement links TRBV20-1 to TRBJ2-1. In germline, CDR1 is DFQATT, CDR2 SNEGSKA (reference sequence). This CDR3 has 15 residues. The CDR3 sequence is CSALGDHRSYNEQFF.

J is TRBJ2-7 and V is TRBV7-2; with no DNA, the TCRdb D assignment of TRBD2 cannot be verified. The CDR3 contains 17 residues. CDR1 is SGHTA, CDR2 FQGNSA, per germline. CDR3 protein: CASSLGRTSRDLFEQYF.

The rearrangement joins TRBV2 to TRBJ2-5. Germline CDR1 SNHLY, CDR2 FYNNEI. The length of the CDR3 is 14 residues. The CDR3 reads CASSRSYLQETQYF.

V usage is TRBV10-2 and J usage is TRBJ2-7; TCRdb's assignment of TRBD1 cannot be checked, as there is no DNA. CDR3 length equals 14 residues. The germline CDR1 and CDR2 sequences are WSHSY and SAAADI. This CDR3 reads CASNPDRGLYEQYF.

The rearrangement joins TRBV20-1 to TRBJ2-1. The CDR3 sequence is 15 residues long. Germline lookup yields CDR1 DFQATT and CDR2 SNEGSKA (reference sequence). The CDR3 here is CSARDLRRLENEQFF.

This chain links TRBV7-2 with TRBJ2-5; the D call of TRBD1 rests on TCRdb alone, since no DNA is present to check it. CDR3 length equals 14 residues. Germline CDR1 reads SGHTA; CDR2 reads FQGNSA. The CDR3 here is CASSLAGPGETQYF.